This TCR beta chain was identified in a study of lymphopenia after photon versus proton radiotherapy. The CDR3 extends over 16 amino acids. V lost 0 bases and J lost 5; bases outside the gene matches: 7. The germline V gene encodes CDR1 LNHNV and CDR2 YYDKDF (reference sequence). Study conclusions and caveats: Post-nadir diversity loss with photons came from oligoclonal expansion, particularly CD8+ Temra cells. Under photons, naive T cells and diversity fell while effector/memory populations rose. In patients who died, overall survival fell as post-nadir TCR diversity dropped more. Better survival with proton therapy was suggested as possible, not demonstrated.

Method: immunoSEQ multiplex PCR; TCRdb's copy keeps in-frame clones and lacks some. This sample yields around 55,000 clones, of which approximately 84% are seen a single time; around 2% belongs to the top ten. In the case of this clone: Its antigen remains unidentified.

The gene calls are TRBV15 and TRBJ1-1, with 9 bases matching TRBD1. The TCR was taken from a man aged 55 to 70 with pancreatic cancer. The specimen was peripheral blood, collected from a patient treated with proton-based radiotherapy. CDR3 amino acids: CATSRDSGTGKTEAFF. CDR3 DNA sequence: TGTGCCACCAGCAGAGACTCCGGGACAGGGAAAACTGAAGCTTTCTTT.